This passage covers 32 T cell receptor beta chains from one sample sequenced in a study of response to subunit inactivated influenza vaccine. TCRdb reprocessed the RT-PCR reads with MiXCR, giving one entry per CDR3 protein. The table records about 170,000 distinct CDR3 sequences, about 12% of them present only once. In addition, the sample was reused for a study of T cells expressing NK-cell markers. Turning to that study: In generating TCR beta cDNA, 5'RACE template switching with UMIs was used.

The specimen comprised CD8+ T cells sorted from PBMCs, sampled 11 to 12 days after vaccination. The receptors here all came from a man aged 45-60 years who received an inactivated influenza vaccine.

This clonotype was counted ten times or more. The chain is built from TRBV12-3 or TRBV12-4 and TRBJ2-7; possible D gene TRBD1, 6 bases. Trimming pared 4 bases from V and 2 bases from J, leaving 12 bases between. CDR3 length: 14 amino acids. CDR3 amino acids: CASSSPDRTYEQYF. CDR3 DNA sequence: TGTGCCAGCAGTTCCCCGGACAGAACCTACGAGCAGTACTTC.

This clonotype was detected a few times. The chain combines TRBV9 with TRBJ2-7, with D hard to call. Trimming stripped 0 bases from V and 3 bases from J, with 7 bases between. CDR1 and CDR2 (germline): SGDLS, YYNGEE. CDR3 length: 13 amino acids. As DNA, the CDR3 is TGTGCCAGCAGCGTAGGGGCCGTCTACGAGCAGTACTTC. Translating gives CASSVGAVYEQYF. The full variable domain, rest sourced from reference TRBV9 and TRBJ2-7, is DSGVTQTPKHLITATGQRVTLRCSPRSGDLSVYWYQQSLDQGLQFLIQYYNGEERAKGNILERFSAQQFPDLHSELNLSSLELGDSALYFCASSVGAVYEQYFGPGTRLTVT.

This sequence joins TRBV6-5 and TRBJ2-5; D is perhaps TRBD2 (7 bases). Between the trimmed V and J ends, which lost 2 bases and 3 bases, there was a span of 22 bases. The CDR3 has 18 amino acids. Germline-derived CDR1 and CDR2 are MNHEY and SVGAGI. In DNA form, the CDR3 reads TGTGCCAGCAGTTACGGGGGGGGGCCCAATGGAGGGGAAGAGACCCAGTACTTC. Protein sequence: CASSYGGGPNGGEETQYF.

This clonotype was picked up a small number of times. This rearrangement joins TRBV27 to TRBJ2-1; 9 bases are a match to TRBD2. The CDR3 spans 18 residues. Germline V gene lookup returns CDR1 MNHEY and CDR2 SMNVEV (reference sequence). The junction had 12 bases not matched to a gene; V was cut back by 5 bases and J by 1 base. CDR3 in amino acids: CASSPLLPSGNSYNEQFF. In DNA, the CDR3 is TGTGCCAGCAGTCCGCTCCTACCTAGCGGGAATTCCTACAATGAGCAGTTCTTC.

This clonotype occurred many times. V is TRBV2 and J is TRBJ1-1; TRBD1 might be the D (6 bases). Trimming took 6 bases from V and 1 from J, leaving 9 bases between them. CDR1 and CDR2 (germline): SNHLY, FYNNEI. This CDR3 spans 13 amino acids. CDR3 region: CASSSTGNTEAFF. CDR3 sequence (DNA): TGTGCCAGCAGCTCGACAGGGAACACTGAAGCTTTCTTT.

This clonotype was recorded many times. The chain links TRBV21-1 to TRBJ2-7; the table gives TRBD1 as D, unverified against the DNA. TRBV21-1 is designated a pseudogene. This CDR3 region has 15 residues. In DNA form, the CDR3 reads TGTGCCAGCAGAGGAAACGGACGGGCGAGCGACGAGCAGTACTTC. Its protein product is CASRGNGRASDEQYF.

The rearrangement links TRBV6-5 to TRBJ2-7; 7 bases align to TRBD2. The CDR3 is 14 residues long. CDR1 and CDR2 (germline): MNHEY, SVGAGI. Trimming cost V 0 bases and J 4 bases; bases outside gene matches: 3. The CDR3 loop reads CASSYSGGGYEQYF. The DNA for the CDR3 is TGTGCCAGCAGTTACTCGGGGGGGGGTTACGAGCAGTACTTC.

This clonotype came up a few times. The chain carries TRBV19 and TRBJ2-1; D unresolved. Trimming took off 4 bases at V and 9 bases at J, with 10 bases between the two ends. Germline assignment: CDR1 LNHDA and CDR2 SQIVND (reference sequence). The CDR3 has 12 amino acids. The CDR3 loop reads CASSRNRLEQFF. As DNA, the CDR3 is TGTGCCAGTAGTAGGAATAGGCTTGAGCAGTTCTTC.

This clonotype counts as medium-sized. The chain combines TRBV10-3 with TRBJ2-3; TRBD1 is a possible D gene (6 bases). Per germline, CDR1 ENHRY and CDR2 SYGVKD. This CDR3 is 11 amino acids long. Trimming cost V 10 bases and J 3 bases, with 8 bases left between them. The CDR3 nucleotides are TGTGCCACTACAGGGACAGATACGCAGTATTTT. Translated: CATTGTDTQYF.

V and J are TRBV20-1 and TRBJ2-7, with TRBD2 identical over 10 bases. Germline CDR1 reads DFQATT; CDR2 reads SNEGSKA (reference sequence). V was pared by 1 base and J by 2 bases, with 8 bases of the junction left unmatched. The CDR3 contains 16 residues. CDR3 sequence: CSARVSPAGGPYEQYF. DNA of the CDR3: TGCAGTGCTAGAGTCTCCCCAGCGGGAGGGCCCTACGAGCAGTACTTC.

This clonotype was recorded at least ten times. The CDR3 loop is CASSLEAGMNTEAFF. DNA for the CDR3: TGTGCCAGCAGCTTAGAGGCAGGGATGAACACTGAAGCTTTCTTT. This chain uses TRBV7-6 with TRBJ1-1, with a tentative D call TRBD1 (5 bases). Trimming stripped 1 base from V and 0 bases from J, with 9 bases between. The CDR3 is made up of 15 amino acids. Germline V gene data show CDR1 as SGHVS and CDR2 as FNYEAQ.

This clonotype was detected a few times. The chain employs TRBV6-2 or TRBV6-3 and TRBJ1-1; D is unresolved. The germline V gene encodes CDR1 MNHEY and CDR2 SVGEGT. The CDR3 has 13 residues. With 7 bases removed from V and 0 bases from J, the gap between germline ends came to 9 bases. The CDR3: CASTGPMNTEAFF. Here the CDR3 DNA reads TGTGCCAGCACCGGACCTATGAACACTGAAGCTTTCTTT.

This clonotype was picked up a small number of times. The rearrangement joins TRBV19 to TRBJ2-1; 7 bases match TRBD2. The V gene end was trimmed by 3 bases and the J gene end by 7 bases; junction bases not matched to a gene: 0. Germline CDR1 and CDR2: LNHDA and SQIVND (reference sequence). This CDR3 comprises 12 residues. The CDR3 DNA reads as TGTGCCAGTAGTATCGGGGGGAATGAGCAGTTCTTC. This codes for CASSIGGNEQFF.

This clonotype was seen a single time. CDR3 nucleotides: TGTGCCAGCAGCCAAGGAACCGGGTCTCACTCCTACGAGCAGTACTTC. Translated, it gives CASSQGTGSHSYEQYF. The rearrangement uses TRBV3-1 and TRBJ2-7; D unresolved. Per the germline V gene, CDR1 is LGHDT and CDR2 is YNNKEL (reference sequence). CDR3 length: 16 residues. The ends were cut back, 1 base at V and 0 bases at J, with 13 bases in the middle.

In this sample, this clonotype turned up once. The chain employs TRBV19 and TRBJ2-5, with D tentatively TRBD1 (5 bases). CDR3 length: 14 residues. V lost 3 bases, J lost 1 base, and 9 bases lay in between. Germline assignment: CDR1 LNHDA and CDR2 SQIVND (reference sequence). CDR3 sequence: CASSIPDSQETQYF. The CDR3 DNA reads TGTGCCAGTAGTATCCCCGACAGCCAAGAGACCCAGTACTTC.

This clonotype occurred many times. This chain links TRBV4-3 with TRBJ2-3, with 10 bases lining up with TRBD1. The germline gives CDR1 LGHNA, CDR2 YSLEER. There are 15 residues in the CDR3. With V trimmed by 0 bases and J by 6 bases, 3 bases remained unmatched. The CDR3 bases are TGCGCCAGCAGCCAAGATGGGACAGGGGTGGATACGCAGTATTTT. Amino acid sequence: CASSQDGTGVDTQYF.

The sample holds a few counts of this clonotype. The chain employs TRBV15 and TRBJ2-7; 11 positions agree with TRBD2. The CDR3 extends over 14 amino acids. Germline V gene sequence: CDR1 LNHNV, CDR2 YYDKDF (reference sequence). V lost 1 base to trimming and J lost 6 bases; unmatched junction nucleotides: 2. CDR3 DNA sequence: TGTGCCACCAGCAGAGTAGCGGGAGGGGGCGAGCAGTACTTC. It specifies CATSRVAGGGEQYF.

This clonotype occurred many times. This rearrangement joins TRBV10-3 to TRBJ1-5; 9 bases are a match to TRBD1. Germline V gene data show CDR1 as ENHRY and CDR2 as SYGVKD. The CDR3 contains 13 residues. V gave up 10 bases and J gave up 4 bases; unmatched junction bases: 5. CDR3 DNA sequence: TGTGCCACCTGGACAGGGGAGAATCAGCCCCAGCATTTT. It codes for CATWTGENQPQHF.

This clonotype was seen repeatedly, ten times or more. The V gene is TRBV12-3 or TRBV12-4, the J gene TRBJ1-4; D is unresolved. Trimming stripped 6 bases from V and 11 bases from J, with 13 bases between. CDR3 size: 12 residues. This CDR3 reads CASRPPGGKLFF. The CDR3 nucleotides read TGTGCCAGCAGACCCCCGGGAGGGAAACTGTTTTTT.

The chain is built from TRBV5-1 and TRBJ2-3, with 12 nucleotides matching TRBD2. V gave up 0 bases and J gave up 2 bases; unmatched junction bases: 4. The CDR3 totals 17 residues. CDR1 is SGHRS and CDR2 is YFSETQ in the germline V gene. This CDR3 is CASSLGGLAGHTDTQYF. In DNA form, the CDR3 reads TGCGCCAGCAGCTTGGGCGGACTAGCGGGGCACACAGATACGCAGTATTTT.

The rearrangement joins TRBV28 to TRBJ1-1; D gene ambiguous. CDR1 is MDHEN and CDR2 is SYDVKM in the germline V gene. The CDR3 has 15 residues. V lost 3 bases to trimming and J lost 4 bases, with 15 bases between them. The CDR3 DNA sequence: TGTGCCAGCAGTTTGTTCGTAGTCCGTGGCACTGAAGCTTTCTTT. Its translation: CASSLFVVRGTEAFF. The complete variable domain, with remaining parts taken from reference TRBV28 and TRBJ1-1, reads DVKVTQSSRYLVKRTGEKVFLECVQDMDHENMFWYRQDPGLGLRLIYFSYDVKMKEKGDIPEGYSVSREKKERFSLILESASTNQTSMYLCASSLFVVRGTEAFFGQGTRLTVV.

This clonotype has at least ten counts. The CDR3 region has the DNA TGTGCCAGCAGCCAAGTCCTAGCAACCGGGACGGCAAACTATGGCTACACCTTC. Its translation is CASSQVLATGTANYGYTF. The chain uses TRBV3-1 and TRBJ1-2; possibly TRBD1 for D (5 bases). Trimming shortened V by 1 base and J by 2 bases, and 20 bases separated the two germline ends. CDR1 and CDR2 from the germline V gene are LGHDT and YNNKEL (reference sequence). This CDR3 has 18 amino acids.

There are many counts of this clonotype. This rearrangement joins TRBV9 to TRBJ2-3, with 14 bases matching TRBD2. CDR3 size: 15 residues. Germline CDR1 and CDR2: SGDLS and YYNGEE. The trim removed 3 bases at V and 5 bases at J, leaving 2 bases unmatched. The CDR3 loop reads CASSEGLAGVDTQYF. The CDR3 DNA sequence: TGTGCCAGCAGCGAGGGACTAGCGGGAGTAGATACGCAGTATTTT. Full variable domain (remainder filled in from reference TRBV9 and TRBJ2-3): DSGVTQTPKHLITATGQRVTLRCSPRSGDLSVYWYQQSLDQGLQFLIQYYNGEERAKGNILERFSAQQFPDLHSELNLSSLELGDSALYFCASSEGLAGVDTQYFGPGTRLTVL.

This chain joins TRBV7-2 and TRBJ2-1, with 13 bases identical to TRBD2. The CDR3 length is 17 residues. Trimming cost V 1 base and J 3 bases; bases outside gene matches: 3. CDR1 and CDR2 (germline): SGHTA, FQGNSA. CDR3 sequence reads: CASSLGTSGSNYNEQFF. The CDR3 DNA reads TGTGCCAGCAGCTTAGGGACTAGCGGGAGTAACTACAATGAGCAGTTCTTC.

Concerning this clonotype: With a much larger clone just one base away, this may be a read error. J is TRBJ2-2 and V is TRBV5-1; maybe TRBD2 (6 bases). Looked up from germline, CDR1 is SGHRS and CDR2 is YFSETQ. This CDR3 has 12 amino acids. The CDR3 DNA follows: TGCACCAGCAGCCCGGGAGCCGGGGAGCTGTTTTTT. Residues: CTSSPGAGELFF.

The DNA for the CDR3 is TGCGCCAGCAGCCCCAGCAGAATCCCTAGCACAGATACGCAGTATTTT. It encodes CASSPSRIPSTDTQYF. V usage is TRBV5-1 and J usage is TRBJ2-3, with unresolved D. Trimming stripped 4 bases from V and 0 bases from J, with 15 bases between. The CDR3 is made up of 16 amino acids. Germline assignment: CDR1 SGHRS and CDR2 YFSETQ.

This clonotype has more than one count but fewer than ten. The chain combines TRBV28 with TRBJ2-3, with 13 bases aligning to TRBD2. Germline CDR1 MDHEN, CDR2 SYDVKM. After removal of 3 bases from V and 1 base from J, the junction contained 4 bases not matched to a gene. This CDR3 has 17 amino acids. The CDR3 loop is CASSLIGLAGGTDTQYF. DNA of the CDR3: TGTGCCAGCAGTTTGATTGGACTAGCGGGGGGCACAGATACGCAGTATTTT.

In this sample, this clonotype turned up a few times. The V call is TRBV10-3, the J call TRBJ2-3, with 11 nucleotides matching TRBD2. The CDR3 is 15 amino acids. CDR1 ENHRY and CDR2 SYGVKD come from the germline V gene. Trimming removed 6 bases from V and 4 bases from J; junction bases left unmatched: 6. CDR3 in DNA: TGTGCCATCAGCCTAGCGGGGGGTATCGCAGATACGCAGTATTTT. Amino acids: CAISLAGGIADTQYF.

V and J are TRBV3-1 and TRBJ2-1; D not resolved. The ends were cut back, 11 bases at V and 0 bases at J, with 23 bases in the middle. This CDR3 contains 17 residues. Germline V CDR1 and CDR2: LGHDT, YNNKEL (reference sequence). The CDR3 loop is CASTQDEEPGSYNEQFF. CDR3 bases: TGTGCCTCCACCCAAGATGAGGAGCCAGGCTCCTACAATGAGCAGTTCTTC.

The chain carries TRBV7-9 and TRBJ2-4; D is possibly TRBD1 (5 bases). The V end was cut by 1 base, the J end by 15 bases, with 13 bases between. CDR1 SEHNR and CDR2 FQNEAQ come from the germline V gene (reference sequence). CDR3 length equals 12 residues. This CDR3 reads CASSLGAGISYF. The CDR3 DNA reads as TGTGCCAGCAGCTTAGGAGCAGGGATATCGTACTTC.

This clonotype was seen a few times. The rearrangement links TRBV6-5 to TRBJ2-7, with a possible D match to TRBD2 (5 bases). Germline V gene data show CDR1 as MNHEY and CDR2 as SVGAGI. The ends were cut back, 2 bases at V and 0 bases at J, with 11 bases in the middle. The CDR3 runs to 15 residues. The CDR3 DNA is TGTGCCAGCAGTTACGGAGCGGCTAGCTCCTACGAGCAGTACTTC. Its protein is CASSYGAASSYEQYF.

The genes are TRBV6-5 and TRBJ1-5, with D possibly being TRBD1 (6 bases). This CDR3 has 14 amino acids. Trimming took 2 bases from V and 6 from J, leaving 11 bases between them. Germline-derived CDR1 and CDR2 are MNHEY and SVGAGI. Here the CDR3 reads CASSYAGVRQPQHF. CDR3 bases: TGTGCCAGCAGTTACGCAGGGGTTCGTCAGCCCCAGCATTTT.